The 26 T cell receptor beta chains below come from one sample, sequenced in a study of blood T cell repertoires in COVID-19. The method was immunoSEQ multiplex PCR; TCRdb's version includes in-frame clones alone and lacks a portion of them. The sample has some 210,000 clones, approximately 85% seen once; the top ten hold around 7.3%. What was sequenced was peripheral blood. The receptors originated from a woman aged 45-59 years with active or convalescent COVID-19.

As DNA, the CDR3 is TGTGCCAGCAGCTCCAGCCCTAGCGGGAGGGGGGGAGAGACCCAGTACTTC. Its protein is CASSSSPSGRGGETQYF. The gene calls are TRBV5-5 and TRBJ2-5, with 12 bases that match TRBD2. Germline values: CDR1 SGHKS, CDR2 YYEKEE (reference sequence). The V segment lost 3 bases and the J segment 4 bases; nucleotides outside the gene matches: 10. The CDR3 is 17 residues long.

This clone was observed a single time. The chain carries TRBV11-2 and TRBJ2-7; D unclear. V was cut by 2 bases and J by 2 bases, with 13 bases left in between. The V gene's germline CDR1 is SGHAT and CDR2 FQNNGV. This CDR3 comprises 15 residues. The CDR3 spells CASSLTNGQAYEQYV. The CDR3 coding sequence is TGTGCCAGCAGCTTAACCAATGGGCAGGCCTACGAGCAGTACGTC.

The chain uses TRBV27 and TRBJ1-4, with 7 nucleotides matching TRBD1. Per germline, CDR1 MNHEY and CDR2 SMNVEV (reference sequence). The V and J ends lost 5 bases and 7 bases, in that order; junction bases with no gene match: 10. This CDR3 spans 15 amino acids. For the CDR3, the DNA is TGTGCCAGCAGTCCTCTTGACAGGGAGAGTGAAAAACTGTTTTTT. Translated, it gives CASSPLDRESEKLFF.

The gene calls are TRBV6-5 and TRBJ2-3, with D possibly TRBD1 on 6 matching bases. Trimming removed 2 bases from V and 2 bases from J, with 11 bases in between. Germline V gives CDR1 MNHEY, CDR2 SVGAGI. The CDR3 totals 15 residues. The CDR3 region is CASSYSGGPTDTQYF. Written as DNA, the CDR3 is TGTGCCAGCAGTTACAGTGGGGGCCCCACAGATACGCAGTATTTT.

This chain connects TRBV6-5 to TRBJ1-1; 8 nucleotides match TRBD1. Germline assignment: CDR1 MNHEY and CDR2 SVGAGI. Losses at the gene ends were 6 bases for V and 8 bases for J; bases not matched to a gene: 5. The CDR3 totals 12 residues. Here the CDR3 reads CASSRTGGEAFF. As DNA, the CDR3 is TGTGCCAGCAGCCGCACAGGGGGGGAAGCTTTCTTT.

The J gene is TRBJ2-2, the V gene TRBV5-1, with TRBD2 matching 8 bases. Germline V lookup: CDR1 SGHRS, CDR2 YFSETQ. CDR3 length equals 18 residues. The V and J ends lost 4 bases and 0 bases, in that order; junction bases with no gene match: 11. The CDR3 is CASSHVSGGPTNTGELFF. In DNA, the CDR3 is TGCGCCAGCAGCCACGTCAGCGGGGGCCCTACGAACACCGGGGAGCTGTTTTTT.

The rearrangement uses TRBV5-4 and TRBJ2-3; 8 bases match TRBD2. The CDR3 runs to 15 residues. V gave up 0 bases and J gave up 4 bases; unmatched junction bases: 4. Germline V gene lookup returns CDR1 SGHNT and CDR2 YYREEE (reference sequence). This CDR3 is CASSLGGTRSDTQYF. Written as DNA, the CDR3 is TGTGCCAGCAGCTTGGGGGGGACTAGATCAGATACGCAGTATTTT.

J is TRBJ2-1 and V is TRBV27; 13 bases are a match to TRBD2. The germline V gene encodes CDR1 MNHEY and CDR2 SMNVEV (reference sequence). The V gene end was trimmed by 3 bases and the J gene end by 3 bases; junction bases not matched to a gene: 8. The CDR3 spans 18 residues. In DNA, the CDR3 is TGTGCCAGCAGTTTCTTCCTGTGGACTAGCGGGAGCTACAATGAGCAGTTCTTC. This translates into CASSFFLWTSGSYNEQFF.

The chain links TRBV6-1 to TRBJ1-2; possible D gene TRBD1, 5 bases. This CDR3 contains 16 residues. V gave up 2 bases and J gave up 0 bases, with 13 bases separating them. Germline V gene sequence: CDR1 MNHNS, CDR2 SASEGT. The CDR3 spells CASSEFGGGANYGYTF. DNA for the CDR3: TGTGCCAGCAGTGAATTCGGTGGGGGGGCTAACTATGGCTACACCTTC.

This chain uses TRBV3-1 (or the pseudogene TRBV3-2) with TRBJ2-3; no reliable D call. Germline loops: CDR1 LGHDT, CDR2 YNNKEL (reference sequence). The V gene lost 2 bases and the J gene lost 2 bases, with 11 bases spanning the gap. The CDR3 sequence is 15 residues long. CDR3 sequence: CASSQRWAYTDTQYF. CDR3 sequence (DNA): TGTGCCAGCAGCCAACGGTGGGCCTACACAGATACGCAGTATTTT.

V is TRBV29-1 and J is TRBJ2-7; the D gene is possibly TRBD1 (5 bases). The CDR3 sequence is 14 residues long. The germline V gene encodes CDR1 SQVTM and CDR2 ANQGSEA. With 4 bases removed from V and 0 bases from J, the gap between germline ends came to 13 bases. The CDR3 here is CSVADWGSSYEQYF. The CDR3 region has the DNA TGCAGCGTTGCCGACTGGGGCAGCTCCTACGAGCAGTACTTC.

In its sample, this clone was seen once. The chain has TRBV7-3 and TRBJ2-7; 9 bases match TRBD1. The CDR3 runs to 16 residues. The germline V gene encodes CDR1 SGHTA and CDR2 FQGTGA. The trim removed 4 bases at V and 1 base at J, leaving 8 bases unmatched. The CDR3 region has the DNA TGTGCCAGCAGCTCCTCCCCGGGACAGGGATCCTACGAGCAGTACTTC. Residues: CASSSSPGQGSYEQYF.

This clone came up once. The gene calls are TRBV5-1 and TRBJ2-1; TRBD2 agrees at 11 bases. CDR1 SGHRS and CDR2 YFSETQ come from the germline V gene. The junction had 3 bases not matched to a gene; V was cut back by 0 bases and J by 4 bases. The CDR3 consists of 16 residues. The CDR3 reads CASSLGGLAGYNEQFF. Here the CDR3 DNA reads TGCGCCAGCAGCTTGGGAGGACTAGCGGGTTACAATGAGCAGTTCTTC. Combining the CDR3 with reference TRBV5-1 and TRBJ2-1 gives the whole variable domain KAGVTQTPRYLIKTRGQQVTLSCSPISGHRSVSWYQQTPGQGLQFLFEYFSETQRNKGNFPGRFSGRQFSNSRSEMNVSTLELGDSALYLCASSLGGLAGYNEQFFGPGTRLTVL.

The genes are TRBV28 and TRBJ2-5; 9 positions agree with TRBD1. The CDR3 has 15 amino acids. V gave up 6 bases and J gave up 1 base; unmatched junction bases: 6. Germline loops: CDR1 MDHEN, CDR2 SYDVKM. CDR3 in DNA: TGTGCCAGCAGCCGCGGGACAGGGCCCCAAGAGACCCAGTACTTC. It specifies CASSRGTGPQETQYF. Full variable domain (remainder filled in from reference TRBV28 and TRBJ2-5): DVKVTQSSRYLVKRTGEKVFLECVQDMDHENMFWYRQDPGLGLRLIYFSYDVKMKEKGDIPEGYSVSREKKERFSLILESASTNQTSMYLCASSRGTGPQETQYFGPGTRLLVL.

The V gene is TRBV2, the J gene TRBJ1-1; D gene unclear. Germline CDR1 SNHLY, CDR2 FYNNEI. V lost 6 bases and J 2 bases, leaving 13 bases between the germline ends. The CDR3 covers 14 residues. DNA of the CDR3: TGTGCCAGCAGGGAGGTGGCAGTAAACACTGAAGCTTTCTTT. It codes for CASREVAVNTEAFF. The variable domain in full, with the rest retrieved from reference TRBV2 and TRBJ1-1, is EPEVTQTPSHQVTQMGQEVILRCVPISNHLYFYWYRQILGQKVEFLVSFYNNEISEKSEIFDDQFSVERPDGSNFTLKIRSTKLEDSAMYFCASREVAVNTEAFFGQGTRLTVV.

The chain carries TRBV24-1 and TRBJ2-3, with TRBD2 identical over 13 bases. After removal of 4 bases from V and 5 bases from J, the junction contained 8 bases not matched to a gene. This CDR3 is built from 17 residues. CDR1 and CDR2 from the germline V gene are KGHDR and SFDVKD. This CDR3 reads CATSDGTSGVSGDTQYF. The CDR3 DNA follows: TGTGCCACCAGTGACGGGACTAGCGGGGTATCTGGAGATACGCAGTATTTT.

The J gene is TRBJ1-5, the V gene TRBV2; D remains unclear. The CDR3 is 13 residues long. Per germline, CDR1 SNHLY and CDR2 FYNNEI. Deletions cut 2 bases from V and 7 bases from J, with 9 bases between. CDR3 nucleotides: TGTGCCAGCAGTGAAAATAGAGGCCAGCCCCAGCATTTT. Amino acid sequence: CASSENRGQPQHF.

This clone has a handful of counts. V is TRBV6-5 and J is TRBJ1-5, with 7 bases that match TRBD1. Germline lookup yields CDR1 MNHEY and CDR2 SVGAGI. The CDR3 totals 13 residues. With V trimmed by 6 bases and J by 4 bases, 3 bases remained unmatched. The CDR3 DNA reads TGTGCCAGCAGAAGACAGGGTAATCAGCCCCAGCATTTT. Translating it yields CASRRQGNQPQHF.

The rearrangement links TRBV4-1 to TRBJ1-4, with D maybe TRBD1 (6 bases). The CDR3 runs to 17 residues. Per the germline V gene, CDR1 is MGHRA and CDR2 is YSYEKL. Between the trimmed V and J ends, which lost 4 bases and 4 bases, there was a span of 19 bases. This chain's CDR3 is CASSRSWGGDINEKLFF. The CDR3 DNA reads TGCGCCAGCAGCCGGTCCTGGGGGGGGGACATTAATGAAAAACTGTTTTTT.

The chain recombines TRBV21-1 with TRBJ2-5; the DNA was not used to check the table's D call, TRBD1. TRBV21-1 is given as a pseudogene. This CDR3 is built from 10 residues. The CDR3 region has the DNA TGTGCCACCCAATGTGAGACCCAGTACTTC. Amino acids: CATQCETQYF.

This clone has a handful of counts. The chain carries TRBV19 and TRBJ2-7; 7 nucleotides match TRBD1. The ends lost 4 bases at V and 5 bases at J; junction bases unmatched: 8. The CDR3 covers 14 residues. CDR1 LNHDA and CDR2 SQIVND come from the germline V gene (reference sequence). CDR3 loop: CASSTPGTVHEQYF. The CDR3, as DNA: TGTGCCAGTAGTACCCCCGGGACAGTCCACGAGCAGTACTTC. Full variable domain (outside the CDR3, taken from reference TRBV19 and TRBJ2-7): DGGITQSPKYLFRKEGQNVTLSCEQNLNHDAMYWYRQDPGQGLRLIYYSQIVNDFQKGDIAEGYSVSREKKESFPLTVTSAQKNPTAFYLCASSTPGTVHEQYFGPGTRLTVT.

The chain carries TRBV23-1 and TRBJ2-7; 8 nucleotides agree with TRBD2. TRBV23-1 is noted as an ORF with a role that remains uncertain. This CDR3 contains 15 residues. V gave up 5 bases and J gave up 3 bases; unmatched junction bases: 9. The DNA for the CDR3 is TGCGCCAGCAGTATAGTGTTAGCGGGGATCTACGAGCAGTACGTC. Its protein is CASSIVLAGIYEQYV.

The CDR3 sequence: CAISEGLAGGSTDTQYF. DNA for the CDR3: TGTGCCATCAGTGAGGGCCTAGCGGGAGGGAGCACAGATACGCAGTATTTT. J is TRBJ2-3 and V is TRBV10-3; 12 bases match TRBD2. J gave up 0 bases and V 2 bases, and 3 bases lay outside the gene matches. The germline V gene encodes CDR1 ENHRY and CDR2 SYGVKD. This CDR3 region has 17 residues.

The chain recombines TRBV24-1 with TRBJ2-2; D uncertain. In germline, CDR1 is KGHDR, CDR2 SFDVKD. The CDR3 is 16 amino acids. V was shortened by 2 bases and J by 5 bases, with 14 bases between the two germline ends. CDR3 residues: CATSDSPALETGELFF. The CDR3 DNA is TGTGCCACCAGTGATTCGCCCGCCCTTGAGACCGGGGAGCTGTTTTTT.

The gene calls are TRBV10-3 and TRBJ2-5; 7 nucleotides align to TRBD1. Per germline, CDR1 ENHRY and CDR2 SYGVKD. This CDR3 is 14 amino acids long. Germline trimming cut 4 bases from V and 3 bases from J; bases unmatched to any gene: 5. CDR3 DNA: TGTGCCATCAGTGGACTAACAGGGGAAGAGACCCAGTACTTC. Encoded protein: CAISGLTGEETQYF.

This clone has more than one count but fewer than ten. CDR3: CASSSGTGGYEQYF. CDR3 nucleotide sequence: TGTGCCAGCAGCTCCGGGACGGGGGGATACGAGCAGTACTTC. This chain uses TRBV7-2 with TRBJ2-7, with TRBD2 identical over 7 bases. CDR3 length: 14 amino acids. Germline V gene sequence: CDR1 SGHTA, CDR2 FQGNSA. J gave up 4 bases and V 4 bases, and 7 bases lay outside the gene matches. The whole variable domain, filled in from reference TRBV7-2 and TRBJ2-7, reads GAGVSQSPSNKVTEKGKDVELRCDPISGHTALYWYRQSLGQGLEFLIYFQGNSAPDKSGLPSDRFSAERTGGSVSTLTIQRTQQEDSAVYLCASSSGTGGYEQYFGPGTRLTVT.